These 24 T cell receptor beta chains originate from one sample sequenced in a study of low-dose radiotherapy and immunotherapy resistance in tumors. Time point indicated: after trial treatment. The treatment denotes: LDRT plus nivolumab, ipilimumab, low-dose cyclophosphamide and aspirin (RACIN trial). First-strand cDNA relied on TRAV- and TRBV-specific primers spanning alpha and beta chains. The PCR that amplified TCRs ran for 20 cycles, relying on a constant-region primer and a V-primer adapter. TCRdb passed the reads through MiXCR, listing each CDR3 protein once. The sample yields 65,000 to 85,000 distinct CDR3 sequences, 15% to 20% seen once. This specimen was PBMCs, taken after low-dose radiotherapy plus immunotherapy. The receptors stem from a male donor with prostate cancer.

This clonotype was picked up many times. CDR3 protein: CASSFGTGAHEQFF. In nucleotides, the CDR3 is TGTGCCAGCAGCTTCGGGACAGGGGCTCACGAGCAGTTCTTC. V gene TRBV7-9 combines with J gene TRBJ2-1; 10 bases are a match to TRBD1. The J segment lost 10 bases and the V segment lost 3 bases, leaving 6 bases of the junction unmatched. The CDR3 contains 14 residues. CDR1 is SEHNR and CDR2 is FQNEAQ in the germline V gene (reference sequence). Supplemented by reference TRBV7-9 and TRBJ2-1, the full variable domain reads DTGVSQNPRHKITKRGQNVTFRCDPISEHNRLYWYRQTLGQGPEFLTYFQNEAQLEKSRLLSDRFSAERPKGSFSTLEIQRTEQGDSAMYLCASSFGTGAHEQFFGPGTRLTVL.

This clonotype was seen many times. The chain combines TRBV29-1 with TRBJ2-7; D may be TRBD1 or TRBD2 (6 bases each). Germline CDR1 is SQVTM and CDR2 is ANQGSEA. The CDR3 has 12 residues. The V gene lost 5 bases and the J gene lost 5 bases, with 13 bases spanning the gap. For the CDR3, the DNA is TGCAGCGTTTCGGGGGCGTCTAACGAGCAGTACTTC. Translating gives CSVSGASNEQYF.

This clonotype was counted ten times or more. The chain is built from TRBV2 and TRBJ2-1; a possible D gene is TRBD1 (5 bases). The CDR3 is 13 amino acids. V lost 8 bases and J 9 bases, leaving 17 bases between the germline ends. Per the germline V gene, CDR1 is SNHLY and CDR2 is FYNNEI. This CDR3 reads CASVPFRRAEQFF. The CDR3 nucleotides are TGTGCCAGCGTACCCTTTCGCAGGGCTGAGCAGTTCTTC.

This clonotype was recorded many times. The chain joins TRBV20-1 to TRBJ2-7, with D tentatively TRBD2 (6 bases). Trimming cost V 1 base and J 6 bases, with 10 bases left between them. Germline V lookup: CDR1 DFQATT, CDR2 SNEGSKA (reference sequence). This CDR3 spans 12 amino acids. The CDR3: CSARGLASEQYF. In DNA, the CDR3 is TGCAGTGCTAGAGGGCTAGCGAGCGAGCAGTACTTC.

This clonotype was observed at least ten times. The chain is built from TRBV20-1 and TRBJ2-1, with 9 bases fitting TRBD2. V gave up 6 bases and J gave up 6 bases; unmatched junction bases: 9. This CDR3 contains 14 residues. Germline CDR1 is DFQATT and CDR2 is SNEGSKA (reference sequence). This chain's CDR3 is CSALDGTSSNEQFF. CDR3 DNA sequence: TGCAGTGCCCTTGATGGGACTAGCAGCAATGAGCAGTTCTTC.

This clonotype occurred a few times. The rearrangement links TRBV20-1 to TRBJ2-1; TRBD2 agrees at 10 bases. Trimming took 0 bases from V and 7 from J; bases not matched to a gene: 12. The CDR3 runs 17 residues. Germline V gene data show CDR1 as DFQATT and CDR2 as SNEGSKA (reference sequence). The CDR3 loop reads CSARDANLAGVSNEQFF. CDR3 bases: TGCAGTGCTAGAGATGCCAATCTAGCGGGGGTGTCAAATGAGCAGTTCTTC.

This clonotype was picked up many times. CDR3 DNA: TGTGCCAGCAGCGCCTTTGGGCTAGCGGGATACAATGAGCAGTTCTTC. This gives the protein CASSAFGLAGYNEQFF. The chain is built from TRBV28 and TRBJ2-1, with 9 bases aligning to TRBD2. Germline loops: CDR1 MDHEN, CDR2 SYDVKM. The CDR3 extends over 16 amino acids. With V trimmed by 6 bases and J by 4 bases, 10 bases remained unmatched.

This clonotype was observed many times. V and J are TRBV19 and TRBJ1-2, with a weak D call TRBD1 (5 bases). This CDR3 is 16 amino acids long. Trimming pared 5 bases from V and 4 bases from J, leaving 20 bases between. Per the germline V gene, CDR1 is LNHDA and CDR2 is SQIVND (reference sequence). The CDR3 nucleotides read TGTGCCAGTAGTGAATCCTCCGGGACGAATTTCTATGGCTACACCTTC. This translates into CASSESSGTNFYGYTF. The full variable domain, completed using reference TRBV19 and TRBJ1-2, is DGGITQSPKYLFRKEGQNVTLSCEQNLNHDAMYWYRQDPGQGLRLIYYSQIVNDFQKGDIAEGYSVSREKKESFPLTVTSAQKNPTAFYLCASSESSGTNFYGYTFGSGTRLTVV.

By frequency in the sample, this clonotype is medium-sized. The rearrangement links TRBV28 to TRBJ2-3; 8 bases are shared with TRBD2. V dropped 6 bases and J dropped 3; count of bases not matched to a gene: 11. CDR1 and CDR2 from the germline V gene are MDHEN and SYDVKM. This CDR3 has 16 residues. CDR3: CASRPGGLGRTDTQYF. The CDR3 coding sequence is TGTGCCAGCAGGCCTGGGGGACTAGGGAGGACAGATACGCAGTATTTT.

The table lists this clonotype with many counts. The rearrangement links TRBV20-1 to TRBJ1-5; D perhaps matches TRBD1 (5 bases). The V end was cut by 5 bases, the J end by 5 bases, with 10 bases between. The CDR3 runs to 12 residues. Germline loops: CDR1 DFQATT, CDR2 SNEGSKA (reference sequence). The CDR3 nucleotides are TGCAGTGCTGAGGGACCTTATCAGCCCCAGCATTTT. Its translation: CSAEGPYQPQHF.

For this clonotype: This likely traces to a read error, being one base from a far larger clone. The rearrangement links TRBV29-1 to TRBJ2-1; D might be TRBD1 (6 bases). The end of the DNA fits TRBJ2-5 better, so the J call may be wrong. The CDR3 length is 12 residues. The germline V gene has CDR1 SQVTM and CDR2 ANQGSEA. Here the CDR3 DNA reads TGCAGCGTTGCACAGGGTCGGAAGACCCAGTACTTC. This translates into CSVAQGRKTQYF.

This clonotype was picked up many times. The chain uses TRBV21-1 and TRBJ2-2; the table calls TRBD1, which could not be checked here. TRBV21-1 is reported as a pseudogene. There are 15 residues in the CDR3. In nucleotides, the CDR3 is TGTGCCAGCAGCAGCGGGACAGGGGGAACCGGGGAGCTGTTTTTT. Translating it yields CASSSGTGGTGELFF.

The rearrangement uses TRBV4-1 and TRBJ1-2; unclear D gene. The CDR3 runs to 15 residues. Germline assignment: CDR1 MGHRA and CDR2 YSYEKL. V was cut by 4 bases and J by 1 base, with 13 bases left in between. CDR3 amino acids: CASSLGQRVNYGYTF. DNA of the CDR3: TGCGCCAGCAGCCTGGGCCAGAGGGTTAACTATGGCTACACCTTC.

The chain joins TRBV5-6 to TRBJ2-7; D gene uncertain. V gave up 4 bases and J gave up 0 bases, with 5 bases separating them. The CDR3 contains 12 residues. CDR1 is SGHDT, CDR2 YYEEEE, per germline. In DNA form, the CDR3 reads TGTGCCAGCAGCGCGAACTCCTACGAGCAGTACTTC. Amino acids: CASSANSYEQYF.

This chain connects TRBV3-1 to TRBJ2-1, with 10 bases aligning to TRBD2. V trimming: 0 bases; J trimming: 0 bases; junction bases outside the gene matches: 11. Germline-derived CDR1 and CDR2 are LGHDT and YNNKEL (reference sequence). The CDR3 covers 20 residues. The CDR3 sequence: CASSQDGLTSGTSSYNEQFF. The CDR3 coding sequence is TGTGCCAGCAGCCAAGATGGGCTTACTAGCGGGACCAGCTCCTACAATGAGCAGTTCTTC.

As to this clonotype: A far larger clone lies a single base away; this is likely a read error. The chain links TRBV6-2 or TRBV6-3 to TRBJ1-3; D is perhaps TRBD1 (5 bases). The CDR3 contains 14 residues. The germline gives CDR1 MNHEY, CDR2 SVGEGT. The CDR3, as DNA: TGTGCCAGCAGACCCGACAGCTCTGGAAACCCCATATATTTT. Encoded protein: CASRPDSSGNPIYF.

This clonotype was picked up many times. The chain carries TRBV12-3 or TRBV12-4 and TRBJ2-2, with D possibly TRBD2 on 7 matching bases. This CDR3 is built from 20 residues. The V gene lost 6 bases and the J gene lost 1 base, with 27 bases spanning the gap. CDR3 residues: CASSPLRGGGPKLNTGELFF. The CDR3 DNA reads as TGTGCCAGCAGCCCCCTGAGAGGGGGAGGGCCGAAATTGAACACCGGGGAGCTGTTTTTT.

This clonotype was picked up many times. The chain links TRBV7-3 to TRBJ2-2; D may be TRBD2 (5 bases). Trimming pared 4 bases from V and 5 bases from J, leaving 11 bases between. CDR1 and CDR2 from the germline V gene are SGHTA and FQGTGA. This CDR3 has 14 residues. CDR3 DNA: TGTGCCAGCAGCTCCAACGGGGTTACCGGGGAGCTGTTTTTT. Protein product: CASSSNGVTGELFF.

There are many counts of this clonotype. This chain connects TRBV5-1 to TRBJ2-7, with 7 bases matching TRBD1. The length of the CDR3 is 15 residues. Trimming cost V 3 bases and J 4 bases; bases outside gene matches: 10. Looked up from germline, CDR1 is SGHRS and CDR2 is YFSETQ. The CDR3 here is CASSSRQGLGYEQYF. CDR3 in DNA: TGCGCCAGCAGCTCAAGACAGGGCCTTGGGTACGAGCAGTACTTC.

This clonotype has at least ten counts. The CDR3 DNA sequence: TGCAGTGCTAGGGACTACGAGCAGTACTTC. Its translation: CSARDYEQYF. The J gene is TRBJ2-7, the V gene TRBV20-1; D is unresolved. V gave up 3 bases and J gave up 3 bases, with 3 bases separating them. CDR1 and CDR2 (germline): DFQATT, SNEGSKA (reference sequence). The CDR3 covers 10 residues.

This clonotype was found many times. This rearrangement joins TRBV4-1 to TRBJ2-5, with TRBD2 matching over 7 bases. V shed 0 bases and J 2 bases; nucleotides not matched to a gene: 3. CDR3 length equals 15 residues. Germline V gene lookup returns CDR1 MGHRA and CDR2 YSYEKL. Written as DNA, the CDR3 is TGCGCCAGCAGCCAAGATCGACTAGCTCAAGAGACCCAGTACTTC. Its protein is CASSQDRLAQETQYF.

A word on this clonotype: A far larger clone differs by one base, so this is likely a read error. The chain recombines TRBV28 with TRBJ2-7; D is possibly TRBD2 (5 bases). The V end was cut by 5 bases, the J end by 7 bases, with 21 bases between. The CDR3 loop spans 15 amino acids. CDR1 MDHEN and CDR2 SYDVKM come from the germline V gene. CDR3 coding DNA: TGTGCCAGCAGTAGCCCCCCACCGGGTGGAGGTGAGCAGTACTTC. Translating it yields CASSSPPPGGGEQYF.

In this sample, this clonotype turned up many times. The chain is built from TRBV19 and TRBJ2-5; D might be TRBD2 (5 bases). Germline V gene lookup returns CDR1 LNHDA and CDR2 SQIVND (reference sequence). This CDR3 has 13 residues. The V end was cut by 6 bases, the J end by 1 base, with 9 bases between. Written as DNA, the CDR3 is TGTGCCAGTAGGGCCCTAGCCCAAGAGACCCAGTACTTC. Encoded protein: CASRALAQETQYF.

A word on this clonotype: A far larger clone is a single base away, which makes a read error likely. CDR3 in amino acids: CASSPQENTEQYF. In nucleotides, the CDR3 is TGTGCCAGCAGCCCTCAGGAGAACACTGAGCAGTACTTC. The chain combines TRBV6-4 with TRBJ2-7; D is unresolved. The V end lost 6 bases, the J end lost 7 bases, and 16 bases lay between the germline ends. CDR1 and CDR2 from the germline V gene are MRHNA and SNTAGT. CDR3 length equals 13 residues.